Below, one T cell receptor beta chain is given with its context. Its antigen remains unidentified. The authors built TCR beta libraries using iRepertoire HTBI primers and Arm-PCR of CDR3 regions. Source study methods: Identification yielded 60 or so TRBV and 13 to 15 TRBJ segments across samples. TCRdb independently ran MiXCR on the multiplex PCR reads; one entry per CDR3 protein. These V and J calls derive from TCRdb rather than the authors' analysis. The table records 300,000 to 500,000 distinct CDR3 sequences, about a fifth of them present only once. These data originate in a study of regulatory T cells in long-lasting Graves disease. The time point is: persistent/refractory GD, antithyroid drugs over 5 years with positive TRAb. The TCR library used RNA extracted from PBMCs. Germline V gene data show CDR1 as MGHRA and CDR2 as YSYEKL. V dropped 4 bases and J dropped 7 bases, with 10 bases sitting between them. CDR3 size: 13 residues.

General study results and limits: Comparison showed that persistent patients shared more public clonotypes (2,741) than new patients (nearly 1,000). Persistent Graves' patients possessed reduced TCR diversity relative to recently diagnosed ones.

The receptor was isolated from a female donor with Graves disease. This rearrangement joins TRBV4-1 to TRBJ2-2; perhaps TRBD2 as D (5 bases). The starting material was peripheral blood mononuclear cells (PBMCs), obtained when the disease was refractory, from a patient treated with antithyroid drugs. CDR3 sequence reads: CASSRLGVGELFF. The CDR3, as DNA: TGCGCCAGCAGCCGGCTGGGAGTCGGGGAGCTGTTTTTT.